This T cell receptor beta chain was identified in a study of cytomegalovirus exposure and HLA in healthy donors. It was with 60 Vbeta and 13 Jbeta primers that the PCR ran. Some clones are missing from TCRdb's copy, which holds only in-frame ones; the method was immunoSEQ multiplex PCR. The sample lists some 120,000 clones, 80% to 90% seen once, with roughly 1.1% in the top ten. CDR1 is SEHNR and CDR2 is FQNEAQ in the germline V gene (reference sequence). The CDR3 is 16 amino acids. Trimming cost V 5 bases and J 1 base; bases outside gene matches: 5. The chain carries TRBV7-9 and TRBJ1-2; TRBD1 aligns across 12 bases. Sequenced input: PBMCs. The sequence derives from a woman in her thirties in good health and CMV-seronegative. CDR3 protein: CASSAGTGGINYGYTF. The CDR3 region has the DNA TGTGCCAGCAGCGCCGGGACAGGGGGCATTAACTATGGCTACACCTTC.